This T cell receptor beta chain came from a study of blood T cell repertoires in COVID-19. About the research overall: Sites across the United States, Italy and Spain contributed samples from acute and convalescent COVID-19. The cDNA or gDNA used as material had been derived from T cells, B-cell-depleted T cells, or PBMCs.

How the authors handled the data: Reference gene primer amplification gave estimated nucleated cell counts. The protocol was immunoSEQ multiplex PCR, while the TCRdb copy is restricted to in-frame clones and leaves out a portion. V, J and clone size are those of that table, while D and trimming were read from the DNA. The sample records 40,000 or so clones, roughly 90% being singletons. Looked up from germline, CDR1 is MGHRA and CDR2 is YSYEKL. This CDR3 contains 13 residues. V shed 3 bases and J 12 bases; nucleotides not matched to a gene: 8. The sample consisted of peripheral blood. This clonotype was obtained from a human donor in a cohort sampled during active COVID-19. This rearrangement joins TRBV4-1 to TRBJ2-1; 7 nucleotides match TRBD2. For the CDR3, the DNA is TGCGCCAGCAGCCATCTAACGGGGGGTTGGCAGTTCTTC. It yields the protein CASSHLTGGWQFF.